What follows are 10 T cell receptor beta chains derived from one specimen sequenced in a study of blood T cells in healthy people across ages. A second PCR of 7 to 11 cycles used a sample-barcoded 5' primer and a J-beta primer mix. TCRdb called the 5' RACE reads again in MiXCR, with one record for every CDR3 protein. The sample comprises hundreds of thousands of distinct CDR3 sequences, about 28% of which are singletons, and 17% rests with the top ten. Sequencing input: blood. These receptors were taken from a woman of 80 years or more in good health.

There are many counts of this clonotype. The V gene is TRBV5-1, the J gene TRBJ2-7, with 8 nucleotides matching TRBD2. The CDR3 is 13 amino acids. V lost 5 bases and J lost 3; bases outside the gene matches: 4. Germline assignment: CDR1 SGHRS and CDR2 YFSETQ. The CDR3 DNA is TGCGCCAGCAGTAATAGCGGGATCTACGAGCAGTACTTC. Protein sequence: CASSNSGIYEQYF.

This clonotype was seen repeatedly, ten times or more. This sequence joins TRBV5-1 and TRBJ2-1; the D is unclear. Trimming removed 10 bases from V and 0 bases from J, with 17 bases in between. Germline CDR1 and CDR2: SGHRS and YFSETQ. The CDR3 is 15 amino acids. The CDR3 DNA follows: TGCGCCCGCGCATCACGGCGGAGCTCCTACAATGAGCAGTTCTTC. Translating gives CARASRRSSYNEQFF. Full variable domain (missing parts from reference TRBV5-1 and TRBJ2-1): KAGVTQTPRYLIKTRGQQVTLSCSPISGHRSVSWYQQTPGQGLQFLFEYFSETQRNKGNFPGRFSGRQFSNSRSEMNVSTLELGDSALYLCARASRRSSYNEQFFGPGTRLTVL.

This clonotype was counted ten times or more. The rearrangement links TRBV28 to TRBJ2-6; D remains unclear. Trimming removed 6 bases at V and 4 bases at J, with 16 bases between. Germline values: CDR1 MDHEN, CDR2 SYDVKM. The CDR3 extends over 16 amino acids. DNA of the CDR3: TGTGCCAGCAGCAAACGGCCGGGCGCGGGGGCCAACGTCCTGACTTTC. Protein: CASSKRPGAGANVLTF.

This clonotype appeared once. A much larger clone differs by one base, so this may be a read error. This chain links TRBV5-1 with TRBJ2-2; 9 positions match TRBD1. The V gene's germline CDR1 is SGHRS and CDR2 YFSETQ. This CDR3 region has 15 residues. For the CDR3, the DNA is TGCGTCAGCAGTTTGAGGACAGGGGACACCGGGGAGCTGTTTTTT. Amino acid sequence: CVSSLRTGDTGELFF.

The rearrangement links TRBV9 to TRBJ1-4; 8 nucleotides agree with TRBD1. The germline V gene encodes CDR1 SGDLS and CDR2 YYNGEE. After removal of 2 bases from V and 4 bases from J, the junction contained 4 bases not matched to a gene. The CDR3 has 15 residues. In nucleotides, the CDR3 is TGTGCCAGCAGCGTTCTGGACAGGGTTAATGAAAAACTGTTTTTT. Encoded protein: CASSVLDRVNEKLFF.

This clonotype has ten or more counts. The chain couples TRBV7-9 to TRBJ2-1, with 9 bases identical to TRBD1. V dropped 0 bases and J dropped 5; count of bases not matched to a gene: 2. CDR1 is SEHNR, CDR2 FQNEAQ, per germline (reference sequence). This CDR3 contains 15 residues. The CDR3: CASSLAGTGNNEQFF. The CDR3 region has the DNA TGTGCCAGCAGCTTAGCCGGGACAGGGAACAATGAGCAGTTCTTC.

CDR3 coding DNA: TGCAGTGCTAGAGATAAGGGACGGTTTAGCTCTGGGGCCAACGTCCTGACTTTC. This translates into CSARDKGRFSSGANVLTF. The chain couples TRBV20-1 to TRBJ2-6; D assignment may be TRBD1 or TRBD2 (5 bases each). The CDR3 contains 18 residues. The V gene lost 0 bases and the J gene lost 0 bases, with 15 bases spanning the gap. The germline CDR1 and CDR2 sequences are DFQATT and SNEGSKA (reference sequence).

This sequence joins TRBV4-1 and TRBJ2-1; D is perhaps TRBD2 (5 bases). CDR1 and CDR2 from the germline V gene are MGHRA and YSYEKL. V lost 4 bases and J lost 4, with 11 bases in between. The CDR3 length is 14 residues. The CDR3 nucleotides are TGCGCCAGCAGCCCCGCGGAGGATTACAATGAGCAGTTCTTC. Translation: CASSPAEDYNEQFF.

This clonotype came up many times. The rearrangement links TRBV21-1 to TRBJ2-7; the table names TRBD1, a call not compared with the DNA. TRBV21-1 is deemed a pseudogene. The CDR3 is 13 residues long. The CDR3 DNA reads TGTGCCAGCAGAATAGGACATTGCTACGAGCAGTACTTC. Its protein is CASRIGHCYEQYF.

The table lists this clonotype with a few counts. The V call is TRBV6-6, the J call TRBJ2-7; D not resolved. The CDR3 covers 11 residues. The germline gives CDR1 MNHNY, CDR2 SVGAGI (reference sequence). Trimming took off 5 bases at V and 7 bases at J, with 9 bases between the two ends. CDR3 amino acids: CASSRVGEQYF. Written as DNA, the CDR3 is TGTGCCAGCAGTAGGGTGGGTGAGCAGTACTTC.